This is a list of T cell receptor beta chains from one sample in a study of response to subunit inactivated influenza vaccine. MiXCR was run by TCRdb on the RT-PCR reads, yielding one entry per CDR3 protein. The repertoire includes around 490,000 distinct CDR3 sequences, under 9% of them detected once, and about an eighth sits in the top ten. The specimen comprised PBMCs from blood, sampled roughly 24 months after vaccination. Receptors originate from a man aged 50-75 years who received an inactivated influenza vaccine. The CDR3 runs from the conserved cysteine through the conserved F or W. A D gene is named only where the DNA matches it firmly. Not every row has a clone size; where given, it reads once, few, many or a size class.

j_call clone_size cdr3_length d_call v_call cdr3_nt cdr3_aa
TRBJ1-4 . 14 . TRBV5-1 TGCGCCAGCAGCCTCAGACAGTCTAATGAAAAACTGTTTTTT CASSLRQSNEKLFF
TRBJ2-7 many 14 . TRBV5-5 TGTGCCAGCAGCTTGGCCAGGTACTCCTACGAGCAGTACTTC CASSLARYSYEQYF
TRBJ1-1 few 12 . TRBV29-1 TGCAGCGGTAGACGGAAGAACACTGAAGCTTTCTTT CSGRRKNTEAFF
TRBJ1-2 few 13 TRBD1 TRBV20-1 TGCAGTGCTAGAGATCACAGGGGGCGAGGCTACACCTTC CSARDHRGRGYTF
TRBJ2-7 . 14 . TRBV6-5 TGTGCCAGCAGTTACTCAAACAGGGTGGGCGAGCAGTACTTC CASSYSNRVGEQYF
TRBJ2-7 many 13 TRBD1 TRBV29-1 TGCAGCGTGGGCCCCAGGGGGCTCAACGAGCAGTACTTC CSVGPRGLNEQYF
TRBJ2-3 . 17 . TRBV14 TGTGCCAGCAGCCAAGTTGGCCTTCAAGTCCCCACAGATACGCAGTATTTT CASSQVGLQVPTDTQYF
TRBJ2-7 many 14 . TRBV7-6 TGTGCCAGCAGCCGTACAGGACCCTCCTACGAGCAGTACTTC CASSRTGPSYEQYF
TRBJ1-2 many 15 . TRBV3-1 TGTGCCAGCAGCCAAGAGATGCGCGCAAGTAAGGGCTACACCTTC CASSQEMRASKGYTF
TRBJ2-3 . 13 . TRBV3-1 TGTGCCAGCAGCCAAGATACCGCAGATACGCAGTATTTT CASSQDTADTQYF
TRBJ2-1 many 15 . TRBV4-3 TGCGCCAGCAGCCAAGCAGTGGGGCCCTACAATGAGCAGTTCTTC CASSQAVGPYNEQFF
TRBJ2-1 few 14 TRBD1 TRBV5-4 TGTGCCAGCAGCCCCGGGACAGAGTACAATGAGCAGTTCTTC CASSPGTEYNEQFF
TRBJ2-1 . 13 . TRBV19 TGTGCCAGTAGTGAAGGGCTACACAATGAGCAGTTCTTC CASSEGLHNEQFF
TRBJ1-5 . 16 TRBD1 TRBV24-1 TGTGCCACCAGTGACCCAGCACAGGGGGTCAAACAGCCCCAGCATTTT CATSDPAQGVKQPQHF
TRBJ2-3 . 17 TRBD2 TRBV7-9 TGTGCCAGCAGCCCCCCGGGACTAGCGGGAGTCACAGATACGCAGTATTTT CASSPPGLAGVTDTQYF
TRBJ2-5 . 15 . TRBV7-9 TGTGCCAGCAGCTTATCAGACCCACTCCAAGAGACCCAGTACTTC CASSLSDPLQETQYF
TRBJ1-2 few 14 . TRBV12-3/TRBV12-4 TGTGCCAGCAGTTCCTCGGGACGGTTGTATGGCTACACCTTC CASSSSGRLYGYTF
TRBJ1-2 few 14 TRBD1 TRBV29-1 TGCAGCGCAGCCCCGGGACAGGGTGGCTATGGCTACACCTTC CSAAPGQGGYGYTF
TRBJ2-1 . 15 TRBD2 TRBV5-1 TGCGCCAGCAGTTGGACTAGCGGGGCCTACAATGAGCAGTTCTTC CASSWTSGAYNEQFF
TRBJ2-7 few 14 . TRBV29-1 TGCAGCGTTGACTACGGGACGGCTGAGGGCGAGCAGTACTTC CSVDYGTAEGEQYF
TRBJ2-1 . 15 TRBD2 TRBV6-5 TGTGCCAGCATTTATACCGGGACTAACTACAATGAGCAGTTCTTC CASIYTGTNYNEQFF
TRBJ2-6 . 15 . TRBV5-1 TGCGCCAGCAGCTTCACAGGCTCTGGGGCCAACGTCCTGACTTTC CASSFTGSGANVLTF
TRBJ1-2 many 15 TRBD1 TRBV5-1 TGCGCCAGCAGCTCCGGTGGGACAGGGAACTATGGCTACACCTTC CASSSGGTGNYGYTF
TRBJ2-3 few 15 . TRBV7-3 TGTGCCAGCAGCTTTGAGGGTTCAGGCACAGATACGCAGTATTTT CASSFEGSGTDTQYF
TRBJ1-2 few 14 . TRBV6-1 TGTGCCAGCACCTCCGTTACGGGCGGCTATGGCTACACCTTC CASTSVTGGYGYTF
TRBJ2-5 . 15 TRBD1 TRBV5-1 TGCGCCAGCAGCTCTGATGGGACAGGAGAAGAGACCCAGTACTTC CASSSDGTGEETQYF
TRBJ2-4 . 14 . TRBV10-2 TGCGCCAGCAGTGAGCAGGGGCGCAAAAACATTCAGTACTTC CASSEQGRKNIQYF
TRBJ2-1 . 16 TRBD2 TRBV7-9 TGTGCCAGCAGCTTACCCCAGCGGGGGGCGATAAATGAGCAGTTCTTC CASSLPQRGAINEQFF
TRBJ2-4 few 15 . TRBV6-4 TGTGCCAGCAAAAAGAGGGGGGAATACAAAAACATTCAGTACTTC CASKKRGEYKNIQYF
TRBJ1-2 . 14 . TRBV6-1 TGTGCCAGCAGTCGCTGGGACGGAAGAAATGGCTACACCTTC CASSRWDGRNGYTF
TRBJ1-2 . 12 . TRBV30 TGTGCCTGGAGTTCTAGTGGCTATGGCTACACCTTC CAWSSSGYGYTF
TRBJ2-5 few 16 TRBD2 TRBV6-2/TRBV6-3 TGTGCCAGCAGTTACTCCCGAGTAGCGGGGCAAGAGACCCAGTACTTC CASSYSRVAGQETQYF